Listed here are 32 T cell receptor beta chains from one sample, sequenced in a study of cytomegalovirus exposure and HLA in healthy donors. The PCR had 60 Vbeta and 13 Jbeta primers. Data came from immunoSEQ multiplex PCR; TCRdb stores just in-frame clones and leaves some out. The sample consists of over 150,000 clones, roughly 78% of them appearing once. Material: PBMCs. All receptors derive from a boy younger than 18 in good health and CMV-seronegative.

This chain links TRBV4-2 with TRBJ1-5; D ambiguous. Trimming took off 1 base at V and 8 bases at J, with 12 bases between the two ends. The germline CDR1 and CDR2 sequences are LGHNA and YNFKEQ. CDR3 size: 14 residues. CDR3 amino acids: CASSQVGAQEPQHF. Here the CDR3 DNA reads TGTGCCAGCAGCCAAGTTGGTGCCCAGGAGCCCCAGCATTTT.

The genes are TRBV7-7 and TRBJ2-1; 8 nucleotides match TRBD2. Germline trimming cut 10 bases from V and 2 bases from J; bases unmatched to any gene: 4. The germline V gene has CDR1 SSHAT and CDR2 FNYEAQ (reference sequence). The CDR3 runs to 13 residues. For the CDR3, the DNA is TGTGCCACACGCGGGGGGCCCTACAATGAGCAGTTCTTC. This sequence encodes CATRGGPYNEQFF.

The V gene is TRBV5-4, the J gene TRBJ2-6, with D hard to call. The germline CDR1 and CDR2 sequences are SGHNT and YYREEE (reference sequence). The CDR3 is made up of 16 amino acids. The V gene lost 0 bases and the J gene lost 0 bases, with 7 bases spanning the gap. This chain's CDR3 is CASSLEEPSGANVLTF. The CDR3 DNA follows: TGTGCCAGCAGCTTGGAGGAGCCCTCTGGGGCCAACGTCCTGACTTTC. Full variable domain (remainder filled in from reference TRBV5-4 and TRBJ2-6): ETGVTQSPTHLIKTRGQQVTLRCSSQSGHNTVSWYQQALGQGPQFIFQYYREEENGRGNFPPRFSGLQFPNYSSELNVNALELDDSALYLCASSLEEPSGANVLTFGAGSRLTVL.

The chain has TRBV27 and TRBJ1-2; D may be TRBD1 (5 bases). Trimming left V 2 bases short and J 8 bases short, with 12 bases between. Germline V gene lookup returns CDR1 MNHEY and CDR2 SMNVEV (reference sequence). The CDR3 extends over 13 amino acids. CDR3 loop: CASSLDGGVGYTF. The CDR3 bases are TGTGCCAGCAGTTTAGACGGAGGGGTCGGCTACACCTTC.

The chain is built from TRBV4-2 and TRBJ2-7, with D tentatively TRBD1 (5 bases). Trimming took 3 bases from V and 3 from J, leaving 6 bases between them. The CDR3 has 12 amino acids. CDR1 is LGHNA, CDR2 YNFKEQ, per germline. The CDR3 protein is CASSQDNYEQYF. The CDR3 nucleotides are TGTGCCAGCAGCCAGGACAACTACGAGCAGTACTTC.

This clone has only a few counts. The V and J genes are TRBV27 and TRBJ2-5, with 7 bases lining up with TRBD2. The ends lost 2 bases at V and 6 bases at J; junction bases unmatched: 24. The germline V gene has CDR1 MNHEY and CDR2 SMNVEV (reference sequence). This CDR3 has 20 residues. The CDR3 DNA follows: TGTGCCAGCAGTTTAATCCCTCCCCCCCCACTAGCGCCCGTTCGGAAGACCCAGTACTTC. Amino acids: CASSLIPPPPLAPVRKTQYF.

The CDR3 DNA is TGTGCCATCAGTGAGGGAGTCTCCCCAGACTATGGCTACACCTTC. Its protein product is CAISEGVSPDYGYTF. The J gene is TRBJ1-2, the V gene TRBV10-3; D is unclear. Germline V gene lookup returns CDR1 ENHRY and CDR2 SYGVKD. This CDR3 spans 15 amino acids. V was trimmed by 2 bases and J by 3 bases, leaving 13 bases between them.

V usage is TRBV29-1 and J usage is TRBJ2-1; 8 positions match TRBD1. The germline CDR1 and CDR2 sequences are SQVTM and ANQGSEA. The trim removed 0 bases at V and 11 bases at J, leaving 3 bases unmatched. This CDR3 contains 12 residues. The CDR3 loop is CSVEDRGPQQFF. The CDR3 coding sequence is TGCAGCGTTGAAGACAGGGGGCCTCAGCAGTTCTTC.

The chain uses TRBV11-2 and TRBJ1-1, with TRBD1 matching 9 bases. This CDR3 has 18 amino acids. Germline V gives CDR1 SGHAT, CDR2 FQNNGV. Trimming took 3 bases from V and 0 from J; bases not matched to a gene: 11. The CDR3 spells CASSLRLGTGLMNTEAFF. CDR3 nucleotides: TGTGCCAGCAGCTTGCGGCTCGGGACAGGGCTCATGAACACTGAAGCTTTCTTT.

The J gene is TRBJ2-5, the V gene TRBV4-2; 9 bases are a match to TRBD1. V was clipped by 1 base and J by 4 bases; unmatched bases: 7. This CDR3 is 16 amino acids long. In germline, CDR1 is LGHNA, CDR2 YNFKEQ. CDR3 in amino acids: CASSQVGQGLGETQYF. CDR3 coding DNA: TGTGCCAGCAGCCAAGTCGGACAGGGGTTAGGAGAGACCCAGTACTTC.

The chain carries TRBV12-2 and TRBJ1-2; the table's D call TRBD1 went unverified against the DNA. TRBV12-2 counts as a pseudogene. The CDR3 is 17 residues long. For the CDR3, the DNA is TGTGCAAGTCGCTTTGATAGGGAGGACAGGCTTTCCTATGGCTACACCTTC. It is translated as CASRFDREDRLSYGYTF.

This sequence joins TRBV29-1 and TRBJ2-2, with D maybe TRBD1 (5 bases). Looked up from germline, CDR1 is SQVTM and CDR2 is ANQGSEA. The CDR3 length is 14 residues. V shed 4 bases and J shed 0 bases, with 9 bases lying between them. This CDR3 is CSVGGAANTGELFF. CDR3 nucleotide sequence: TGCAGCGTTGGTGGGGCAGCGAACACCGGGGAGCTGTTTTTT.

The V gene is TRBV5-6, the J gene TRBJ2-7; a possible D gene is TRBD1 (6 bases). CDR1 SGHDT and CDR2 YYEEEE come from the germline V gene. CDR3 length: 13 amino acids. Trimming left V 4 bases short and J 5 bases short, with 13 bases between. In nucleotides, the CDR3 is TGTGCCAGCAGCCACACGAACAGGGACGAGCAGTACTTC. This translates into CASSHTNRDEQYF.

The chain combines TRBV6-6 with TRBJ2-7, with D possibly matching TRBD1 (6 bases). V was shortened by 7 bases and J by 2 bases, with 15 bases between the two germline ends. CDR1 MNHNY and CDR2 SVGAGI come from the germline V gene (reference sequence). The CDR3 spans 14 residues. The CDR3 loop reads CASTPGQRTYEQYF. The DNA for the CDR3 is TGTGCCAGCACCCCGGGACAAAGAACCTACGAGCAGTACTTC.

This chain uses TRBV9 with TRBJ2-1, with TRBD2 as a possible D gene (6 bases). CDR1 is SGDLS, CDR2 YYNGEE, per germline. The CDR3 extends over 12 amino acids. V lost 3 bases and J 8 bases, leaving 9 bases between the germline ends. The CDR3 spells CASSGPSDEQFF. In nucleotides, the CDR3 is TGTGCCAGCAGCGGTCCTAGCGATGAGCAGTTCTTC.

The rearrangement joins TRBV30 to TRBJ2-6, with D hard to call. V gave up 1 base and J gave up 5 bases, with 9 bases separating them. The length of the CDR3 is 14 residues. CDR1 is GTSNPN and CDR2 is SVGIG in the germline V gene (reference sequence). In DNA, the CDR3 is TGTGCCTGGAGTGCGGGTCATAGGGCCAACGTCCTGACTTTC. Residues: CAWSAGHRANVLTF.

V usage is TRBV29-1 and J usage is TRBJ1-2; D possibly corresponds to TRBD1 (5 bases). Germline CDR1 is SQVTM and CDR2 is ANQGSEA. V was trimmed by 0 bases and J by 5 bases, leaving 13 bases between them. This CDR3 has 14 residues. The CDR3 here is CSVEDGASRYGYTF. CDR3 bases: TGCAGCGTTGAAGATGGGGCTTCGAGGTATGGCTACACCTTC.

The chain uses TRBV7-2 and TRBJ1-2; tentative D call: TRBD1 (6 bases). Trimming cost V 5 bases and J 6 bases, with 22 bases left between them. CDR1 and CDR2 from the germline V gene are SGHTA and FQGNSA. The CDR3 consists of 16 residues. The CDR3 coding sequence is TGTGCCAGCAGCCCCTTAGGGGGGAGGGGAGGAGATGGCTACACCTTC. Translating gives CASSPLGGRGGDGYTF. The full variable domain, completed using reference TRBV7-2 and TRBJ1-2, is GAGVSQSPSNKVTEKGKDVELRCDPISGHTALYWYRQSLGQGLEFLIYFQGNSAPDKSGLPSDRFSAERTGGSVSTLTIQRTQQEDSAVYLCASSPLGGRGGDGYTFGSGTRLTVV.

The chain carries TRBV5-6 and TRBJ1-3, with D unclear. Trimming cost V 0 bases and J 7 bases, with 8 bases left between them. This CDR3 is 13 amino acids long. Per germline, CDR1 SGHDT and CDR2 YYEEEE. CDR3 amino acids: CASSLEAGNTIYF. CDR3 nucleotides: TGTGCCAGCAGCTTGGAGGCCGGGAACACCATATATTTT.

J is TRBJ2-7 and V is TRBV2; 12 bases line up with TRBD1. The CDR3 is made up of 14 amino acids. Trimming took 10 bases from V and 4 from J; bases not matched to a gene: 8. CDR1 and CDR2 from the germline V gene are SNHLY and FYNNEI. The CDR3 DNA follows: TGTGCCACCAAAACGGGACAGGGGGCATACGAGCAGTACTTC. Amino acid sequence: CATKTGQGAYEQYF. Full variable domain (remainder filled in from reference TRBV2 and TRBJ2-7): EPEVTQTPSHQVTQMGQEVILRCVPISNHLYFYWYRQILGQKVEFLVSFYNNEISEKSEIFDDQFSVERPDGSNFTLKIRSTKLEDSAMYFCATKTGQGAYEQYFGPGTRLTVT.

The CDR3 region has the DNA TGTGCCAGCAGCGGGACTAGCGGGAGCAATGAGCAGTTCTTC. It yields the protein CASSGTSGSNEQFF. The J gene is TRBJ2-1, the V gene TRBV7-8; 14 bases agree with TRBD2. V was clipped by 5 bases and J by 6 bases; unmatched bases: 0. Per the germline V gene, CDR1 is SGHVS and CDR2 is FQNEAQ. There are 14 residues in the CDR3.

The chain joins TRBV7-6 to TRBJ2-7; TRBD2 matches at 8 bases. Germline assignment: CDR1 SGHVS and CDR2 FNYEAQ. This CDR3 is 13 amino acids long. The trim removed 5 bases at V and 4 bases at J, leaving 4 bases unmatched. Here the CDR3 DNA reads TGTGCCAGCAGCCTAAGCGGGGGTTACGAGCAGTACTTC. It is translated as CASSLSGGYEQYF. Full variable domain (missing parts from reference TRBV7-6 and TRBJ2-7): GAGVSQSPRYKVTKRGQDVALRCDPISGHVSLYWYRQALGQGPEFLTYFNYEAQQDKSGLPNDRFSAERPEGSISTLTIQRTEQRDSAMYRCASSLSGGYEQYFGPGTRLTVT.

V gene TRBV9 combines with J gene TRBJ1-1; maybe TRBD1 (6 bases). Trimming removed 2 bases from V and 4 bases from J, with 9 bases in between. The CDR3 extends over 13 amino acids. The V gene's germline CDR1 is SGDLS and CDR2 YYNGEE. The CDR3 is CASSVGGATEAFF. CDR3 nucleotide sequence: TGTGCCAGCAGCGTTGGGGGGGCCACTGAAGCTTTCTTT.

This CDR3 is CASSEGPLYEQYF. As DNA, the CDR3 is TGTGCCAGCAGCGAGGGCCCCCTTTACGAGCAGTACTTC. The genes are TRBV11-3 and TRBJ2-7; D is perhaps TRBD2 (5 bases). This CDR3 contains 13 residues. Germline CDR1 SGHNT, CDR2 YENEEA. The V and J ends lost 5 bases and 4 bases respectively, with 12 bases between them.

This chain connects TRBV4-1 to TRBJ2-7; D unclear. Germline values: CDR1 MGHRA, CDR2 YSYEKL. The CDR3 runs to 13 residues. The germline V and J ends were trimmed by 1 base and 1 base, with 5 bases remaining between them. Here the CDR3 DNA reads TGCGCCAGCAGCCAAGTTATGTCCTACGAGCAGTACTTC. This gives the protein CASSQVMSYEQYF.

This chain joins TRBV30 and TRBJ2-7, with TRBD2 matching 7 bases. In germline, CDR1 is GTSNPN, CDR2 SVGIG (reference sequence). V trimming: 3 bases; J trimming: 5 bases; junction bases outside the gene matches: 10. This CDR3 is 14 amino acids long. This CDR3 is CAWRIGLGIHEQYF. CDR3 nucleotides: TGTGCCTGGAGAATCGGACTAGGAATCCACGAGCAGTACTTC.

This clone was picked up one time. J is TRBJ1-5 and V is TRBV18; D is undetermined. The CDR3 loop spans 15 amino acids. V shed 3 bases and J shed 2 bases, with 11 bases lying between them. Germline CDR1 reads KGHSH; CDR2 reads LQKENI. CDR3 nucleotide sequence: TGTGCCAGCTCACCGTCTGGGAGTGGCAATCAGCCCCAGCATTTT. Translation: CASSPSGSGNQPQHF.

The chain couples TRBV20-1 to TRBJ1-1; D is undetermined. Per the germline V gene, CDR1 is DFQATT and CDR2 is SNEGSKA (reference sequence). This CDR3 region has 11 residues. V was clipped by 1 base and J by 10 bases, with 10 bases between them. The CDR3, as DNA: TGCAGTGCTAGAGTCGGCGGAGCAGCTTTCTTT. Amino acids: CSARVGGAAFF.

The chain has TRBV5-4 and TRBJ1-2; 10 bases agree with TRBD1. Germline CDR1 and CDR2: SGHNT and YYREEE (reference sequence). V gave up 1 base and J gave up 5 bases; unmatched junction bases: 8. The CDR3 has 16 amino acids. CDR3 residues: CASSLPGTGAQYGYTF. DNA for the CDR3: TGTGCCAGCAGCTTGCCCGGGACAGGGGCCCAATATGGCTACACCTTC.

This clone was picked up a small number of times. V is TRBV6-1 and J is TRBJ2-7, with D hard to call. This CDR3 has 14 amino acids. Looked up from germline, CDR1 is MNHNS and CDR2 is SASEGT. Trimming took 3 bases from V and 2 from J, leaving 11 bases between them. The CDR3 nucleotides are TGTGCCAGCAGTGATTTGGGCAGGACCTACGAGCAGTACTTC. It yields the protein CASSDLGRTYEQYF.

The chain uses TRBV11-3 and TRBJ2-3; TRBD2 might be the D (5 bases). Per the germline V gene, CDR1 is SGHNT and CDR2 is YENEEA. The V and J ends lost 4 bases and 3 bases respectively, with 14 bases between them. The CDR3 is 15 amino acids. CDR3 region: CASSWAATGTDTQYF. In nucleotides, the CDR3 is TGTGCCAGCAGCTGGGCGGCAACGGGGACAGATACGCAGTATTTT. Based on the CDR3 plus reference TRBV11-3 and TRBJ2-3, the full variable domain is EAGVVQSPRYKIIEKKQPVAFWCNPISGHNTLYWYLQNLGQGPELLIRYENEEAVDDSQLPKDRFSAERLKGVDSTLKIQPAELGDSAVYLCASSWAATGTDTQYFGPGTRLTVL.

This clone is termed medium-sized. V gene TRBV2 combines with J gene TRBJ2-6; possibly TRBD1 for D (5 bases). Between the trimmed V and J ends, which lost 9 bases and 0 bases, there was a span of 9 bases. The V gene's germline CDR1 is SNHLY and CDR2 FYNNEI. CDR3 length: 14 residues. The CDR3 coding sequence is TGTGCCAGACAACAGGACTCTGGGGCCAACGTCCTGACTTTC. Translation: CARQQDSGANVLTF.